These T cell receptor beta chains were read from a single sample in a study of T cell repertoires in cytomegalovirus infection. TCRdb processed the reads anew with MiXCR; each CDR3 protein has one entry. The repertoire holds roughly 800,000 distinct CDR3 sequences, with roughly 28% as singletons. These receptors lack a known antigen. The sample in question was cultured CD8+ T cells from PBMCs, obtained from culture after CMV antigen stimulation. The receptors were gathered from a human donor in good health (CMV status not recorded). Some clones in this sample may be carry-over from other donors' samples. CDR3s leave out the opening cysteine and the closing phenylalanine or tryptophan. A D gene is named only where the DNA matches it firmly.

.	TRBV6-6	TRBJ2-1	ASIPGRSGSYNEQF
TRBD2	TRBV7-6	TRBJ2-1	ASTPWGGYDNEQF
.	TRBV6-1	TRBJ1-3	ASSEGSSGNTIY
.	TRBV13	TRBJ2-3	ASSSAVGAVTDTQY
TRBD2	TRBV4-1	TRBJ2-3	ASSFRTSGDKDTQY
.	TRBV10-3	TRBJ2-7	ATRPEGAYEQY
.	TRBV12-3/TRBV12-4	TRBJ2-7	ASSLTGGWDEQY
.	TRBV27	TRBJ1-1	ASRSGPGNPTEAF
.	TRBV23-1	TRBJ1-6	ASISPGECNSPLH
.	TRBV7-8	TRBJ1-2	ASSLKSSYGYT
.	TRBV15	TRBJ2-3	ATSKQGTDTQY
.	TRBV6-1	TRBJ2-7	ASSGSGVTKAYEQY
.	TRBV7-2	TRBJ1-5	ASSLSGLNSNQPQH
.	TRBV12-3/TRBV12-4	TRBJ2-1	ASSEAKALLEQF
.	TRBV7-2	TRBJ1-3	ASSLVSGVVRNTIY
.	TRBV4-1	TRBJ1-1	ASSQDGSVTEAF
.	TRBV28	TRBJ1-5	ASSLNQGNQPQH
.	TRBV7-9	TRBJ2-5	ASSLPAGTEKETQY
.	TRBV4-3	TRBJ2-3	ASSQDFTDTQY
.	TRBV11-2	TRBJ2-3	ASTPPDSTDTQY
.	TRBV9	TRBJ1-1	ASGVGGQPEAF
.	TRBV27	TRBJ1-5	ASTEFPWSNQPQH
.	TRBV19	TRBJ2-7	ASSRGLGEQY
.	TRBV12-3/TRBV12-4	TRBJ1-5	ASSSGGMAGQPQH
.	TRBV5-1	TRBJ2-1	ASRNLLGFSYNEQF
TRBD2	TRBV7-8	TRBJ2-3	ASSLLAGGITDTQY
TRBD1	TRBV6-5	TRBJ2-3	ASSYPTGTGETDTQY
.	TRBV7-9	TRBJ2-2	ASSNHRASNTGELF
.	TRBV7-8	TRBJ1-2	ASSPPNSNYGYT
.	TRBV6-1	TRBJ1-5	ASSDWGGGNQPQH
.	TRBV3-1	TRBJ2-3	ASSRLLRYGENTDTQY
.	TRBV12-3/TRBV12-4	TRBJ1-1	ASSFPKGTPNTEAF
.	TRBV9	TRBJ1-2	ASSAGTADGYT
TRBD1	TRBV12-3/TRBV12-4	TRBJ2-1	ASSQGTGHYEQF
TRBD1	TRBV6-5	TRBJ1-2	ASSYRTGGGYT
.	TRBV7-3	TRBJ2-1	ASSWGGAHNEQF
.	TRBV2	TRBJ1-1	ASKGSEAF
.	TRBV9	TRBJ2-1	ASSPTQGYNEQF
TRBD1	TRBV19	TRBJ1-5	ASRGTGFQPQH
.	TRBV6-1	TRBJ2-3	ASSGPTSTYSTDTQY
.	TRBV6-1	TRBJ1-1	ASSSTGSMNTEAF
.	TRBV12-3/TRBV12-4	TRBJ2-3	ASSPTRTGPTDTQY
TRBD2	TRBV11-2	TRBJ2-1	ASSLTPAGGLGGRNEQF
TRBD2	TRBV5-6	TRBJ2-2	ASSRMSGGPVNTGELF
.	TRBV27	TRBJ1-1	ASSLSAGSNEAF
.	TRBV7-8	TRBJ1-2	ASSLEPGFNYGYT
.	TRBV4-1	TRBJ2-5	ASSQYSGQETQY
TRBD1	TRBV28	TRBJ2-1	ATWTGRKSEQF
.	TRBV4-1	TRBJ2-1	ASSQDMLPSPSYNEQF
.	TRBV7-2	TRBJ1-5	ASSLGLSGNQPQH
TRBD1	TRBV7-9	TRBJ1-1	ASGQDRHEAF
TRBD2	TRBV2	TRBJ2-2	ASSLLAGGHNGELF
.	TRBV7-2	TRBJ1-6	ASSLRGTLSSYNSPLH